The rows below give T cell receptor beta chains drawn from one sample of a study of Graves' ophthalmopathy and Graves' hyperthyroidism. A single record per CDR3 protein comes from TCRdb applying MiXCR to the multiplex PCR reads. The table includes a few hundred thousand distinct CDR3 sequences, roughly 40% detected once. The specimen sequenced was peripheral blood or thyroid tissue (not recorded which). All receptors derive from an adult man with Graves' hyperthyroidism. Each CDR3 is given with its conserved first and last residue. A D gene is named only where the DNA matches it firmly. Some rows have no size entry. The others give once, few or many, or a class for an expanded clone.

CDR3 DNA	CDR3 protein	D gene	V gene	J gene	clone size
TGTGCCAGCAGTTTATTCGGCAGGGAGAACACTGAAGCTTTCTTT	CASSLFGRENTEAFF	NA	TRBV12-3/TRBV12-4	TRBJ1-1	NA
TGTGCCAGCAGTTACTCGGAAGGGGGAGGAGAGACCCAGTACTTC	CASSYSEGGGETQYF	NA	TRBV6-5	TRBJ2-5	many
TGTGCCAGCAGTCCGGACAGGGCCTGGTCACCCCTCCACTTT	CASSPDRAWSPLHF	TRBD1	TRBV6-1	TRBJ1-6	few
TGTGCCAGCAGCGCAATCTACGGGGGGGGACAGGGGGCTTATGGCTACACCTTC	CASSAIYGGGQGAYGYTF	TRBD1	TRBV11-2	TRBJ1-2	NA
TGTGCCAGCAGTGAAACAGATAACACTGAAGCTTTCTTT	CASSETDNTEAFF	NA	TRBV6-4	TRBJ1-1	many
TGCAGCGTTCTAAGCCTTCCCGATCGCTCTGGAAACACCATATATTTT	CSVLSLPDRSGNTIYF	NA	TRBV29-1	TRBJ1-3	many
NA	CASSFYICSALQGASSSYEQYF	NA	TRBV7-9	TRBJ2-7	once
TGTGCCAGCAAGAGAGGGGACAGGGCCTACGAGCAGTACTTC	CASKRGDRAYEQYF	TRBD1	TRBV2	TRBJ2-7	NA
TGTGCCAGCAGCCAGACAGGGGTGGAACGCGTAGCTTTCTTT	CASSQTGVERVAFF	TRBD1	TRBV7-9	TRBJ1-1	many
TGTGCCAGCAGTGAGTTGTGGGGGACGGCAAATGAGCAGTTCTTC	CASSELWGTANEQFF	NA	TRBV10-3	TRBJ2-1	NA
TGTGCCAGCAGCGTCGCACGCGGGGGAGATACGCAGTATTTT	CASSVARGGDTQYF	TRBD2	TRBV9	TRBJ2-3	NA
TGTGCCAGCAGCTTGGGTCCGGTGACAAACTATGGCTACACCTTC	CASSLGPVTNYGYTF	NA	TRBV5-6	TRBJ1-2	many
TGCCAAACCCGGGAGGTAGGGGATGGCTACGAGCAGTACTTC	CQTREVGDGYEQYF	TRBD2	TRBV29-1	TRBJ2-7	NA
TGTGCCAGCAGTGAAGGGACTAGCGGGGGTGACCCCTACGAGCAGTACTTC	CASSEGTSGGDPYEQYF	TRBD2	TRBV2	TRBJ2-7	NA
TGCAGCGCCGAAGATCACAGGGGATACGAGCAGTACTTC	CSAEDHRGYEQYF	TRBD1	TRBV29-1	TRBJ2-7	NA
TGCGCCAGCAGCCAAGATTCTAGACCTTTAGGGGCTGAAGCTTTCTTT	CASSQDSRPLGAEAFF	NA	TRBV5-1	TRBJ1-1	NA
TGTGCCAGCAGCACGTGGACAGGGAATCAGCCCCAGCATTTT	CASSTWTGNQPQHF	TRBD1	TRBV7-2	TRBJ1-5	many
TGTGCCAGCAGCCATTCATCGGGGGAGGGCAATCAGCCCCAGCATTTT	CASSHSSGEGNQPQHF	NA	TRBV4-2	TRBJ1-5	NA
TGCAGCGTTGAGGGACTAGGGGCCTACAATGAGCAGTTCTTC	CSVEGLGAYNEQFF	TRBD2	TRBV29-1	TRBJ2-1	few
TGTGCCTGGAGTGTATGGGGGGGTCCCATGAACACTGAAGCTTTCTTT	CAWSVWGGPMNTEAFF	NA	TRBV10-3	TRBJ1-1	NA
TGTGCCAGCAGTTTAGGGACAGGGTACCAAGAGACCCAGTACTTC	CASSLGTGYQETQYF	TRBD1	TRBV28	TRBJ2-5	NA
TGTGCCAGCAGCCAAGTGTTAGCGGGAGTGTTAGAGACCCAGTACTTC	CASSQVLAGVLETQYF	TRBD2	TRBV3-1	TRBJ2-5	few
TGTGCCACCAGTGATCGCCGACAGGGAACCTACGAGCAGTACTTC	CATSDRRQGTYEQYF	TRBD1	TRBV24-1	TRBJ2-7	many
TGTGCCAGCAGTTACGGGATCGGGACAAAAGCTTTCTTT	CASSYGIGTKAFF	NA	TRBV10-3	TRBJ1-1	NA
TGTGCCAGCAGCTTAGGCCTAGGACAGCCTAATGAAAAACTGTTTTTT	CASSLGLGQPNEKLFF	NA	TRBV13	TRBJ1-4	many
TGTGCCAGCAGCGCAGGTGATGTGGGGCATAAAGCCCTCCACTTT	CASSAGDVGHKALHF	NA	TRBV9	TRBJ1-6	many
TGTGCCACCAGTGATACCAGACAGGGTGGCGGCTACACCTTC	CATSDTRQGGGYTF	TRBD1	TRBV24-1	TRBJ1-2	many
TGCGCCAGCAGTGAGTGGGGGACTAGCGGGATCGTCAATGAGCAGTTCTTC	CASSEWGTSGIVNEQFF	TRBD2	TRBV10-2	TRBJ2-1	NA
TGCAGTGCTAGAGTTTTGGGTGAAAAACTGTTTTTT	CSARVLGEKLFF	NA	TRBV20-1	TRBJ1-4	NA
TGCGCCAGCAGCCAAACGACAGCCGAGAGCAATCAGCCCCAGCATTTT	CASSQTTAESNQPQHF	NA	TRBV4-1	TRBJ1-5	few
TGCAGCGCGGACTACACAGATACGCAGTATTTT	CSADYTDTQYF	NA	TRBV29-1	TRBJ2-3	few
TGTGCCAGCAGCCATGGGAATGAGCAGTACTTC	CASSHGNEQYF	NA	TRBV3-1	TRBJ2-7	NA
TGTGCCAGCTTGGGACAGGTTTTCACTGAAGCTTTCTTT	CASLGQVFTEAFF	TRBD1	TRBV2	TRBJ1-1	NA
TGCAGTGCTGGGGTAACACCGGGATCCAGACTCGATAGCAATCAGCCCCAGCATTTT	CSAGVTPGSRLDSNQPQHF	NA	TRBV20-1	TRBJ1-5	many
TGTGCCAGCAGCGCGGGACAGAATAATGAAAAACTGTTTTTT	CASSAGQNNEKLFF	TRBD1	TRBV2	TRBJ1-4	NA
TGTGCCACCAGCAGAGATAGGCCTAACACTGAAGCTTTCTTT	CATSRDRPNTEAFF	NA	TRBV15	TRBJ1-1	many
TGTGCCAGTAGTATTCGGGCCATGGGGAATCAGCCCCAGCATTTT	CASSIRAMGNQPQHF	NA	TRBV19	TRBJ1-5	many
TGTGCCAGCAGCTGGGCCAGGGGGACCCAGTACTTC	CASSWARGTQYF	NA	TRBV3-1	TRBJ2-5	many
TGTGCCAGCAGCTTATGGTCCTTACCCAGGAGTCATAGCAATCAGCCCCAGCATTTT	CASSLWSLPRSHSNQPQHF	NA	TRBV5-1	TRBJ1-5	NA
TGTGCCACCAGCAGCTTAGTGCCAGATAGCAATCAGCCCCAGCATTTT	CATSSLVPDSNQPQHF	NA	TRBV15	TRBJ1-5	NA
TGTGCCAGCAGCCTAGGAAGGCGTATTGAAGCTTTCTTT	CASSLGRRIEAFF	NA	TRBV3-1	TRBJ1-1	NA
TGCAGCGCCGCCGGGAACTACTACGAGCAGTACTTC	CSAAGNYYEQYF	NA	TRBV29-1	TRBJ2-7	NA
TGTGCCACGGAGGACAGGAGCTCCTACGAGCAGTACTTC	CATEDRSSYEQYF	TRBD1	TRBV10-3	TRBJ2-7	NA
TGTGCCAGCACCCCCGGTGTAGCCGGTCGCAGGTACCGATCCATGAACACTGAAGCTTTCTTT	CASTPGVAGRRYRSMNTEAFF	NA	TRBV2	TRBJ1-1	NA
TGCAGCGTTGAAGATGGCAGCGCAGATACGCAGTATTTT	CSVEDGSADTQYF	NA	TRBV29-1	TRBJ2-3	many
TGCAGCGGCCAATTTTCAGGGGTTAGTGTAGCAGATACGCAGTATTTT	CSGQFSGVSVADTQYF	NA	TRBV29-1	TRBJ2-3	few